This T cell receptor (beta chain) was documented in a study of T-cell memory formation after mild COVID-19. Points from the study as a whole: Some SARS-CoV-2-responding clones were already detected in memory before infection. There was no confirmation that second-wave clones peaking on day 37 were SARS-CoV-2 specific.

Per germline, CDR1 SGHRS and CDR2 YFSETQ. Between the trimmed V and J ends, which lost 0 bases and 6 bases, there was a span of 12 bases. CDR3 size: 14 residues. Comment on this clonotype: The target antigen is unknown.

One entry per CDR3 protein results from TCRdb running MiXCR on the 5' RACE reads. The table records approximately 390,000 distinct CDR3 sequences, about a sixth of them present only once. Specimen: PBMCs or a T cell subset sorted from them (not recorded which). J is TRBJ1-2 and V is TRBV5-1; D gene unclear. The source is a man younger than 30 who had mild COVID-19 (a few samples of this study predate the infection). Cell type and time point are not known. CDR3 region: CASSLVGSGDGYTF. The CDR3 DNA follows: TGCGCCAGCAGCTTGGTGGGGTCTGGCGATGGCTACACCTTC.